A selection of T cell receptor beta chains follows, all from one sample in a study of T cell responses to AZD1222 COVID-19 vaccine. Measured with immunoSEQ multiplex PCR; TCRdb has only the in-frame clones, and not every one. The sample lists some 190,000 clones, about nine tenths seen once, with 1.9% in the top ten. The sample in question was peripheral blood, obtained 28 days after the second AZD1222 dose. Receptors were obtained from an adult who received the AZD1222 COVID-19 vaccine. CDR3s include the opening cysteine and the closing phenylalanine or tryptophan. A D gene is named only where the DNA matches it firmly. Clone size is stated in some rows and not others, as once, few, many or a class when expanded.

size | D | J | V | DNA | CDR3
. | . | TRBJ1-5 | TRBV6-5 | TGTGCCAGCAGTTACTCGCGTAGGAGGTGGCCCCAGCATTTT | CASSYSRRRWPQHF
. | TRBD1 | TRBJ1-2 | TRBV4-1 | TGCGCCAGCAGCCGCCTTCCGCGACAGGGCGGTTATGGCTACACCTTC | CASSRLPRQGGYGYTF
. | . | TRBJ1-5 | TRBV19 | TGTGCCAGTAGCTTGGGAGATCAGCCCCAGCATTTT | CASSLGDQPQHF
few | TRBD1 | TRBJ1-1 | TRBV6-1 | TGTGCCAGCAGTGAGAAAAGGGACAGCCTTATGAACACTGAAGCTTTCTTT | CASSEKRDSLMNTEAFF
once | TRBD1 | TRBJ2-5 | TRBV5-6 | TGTGCCAGCAGCTTGGTACGGGACAGAAACCAAGAGACCCAGTACTTC | CASSLVRDRNQETQYF
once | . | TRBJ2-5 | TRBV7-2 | TGTGCCAGCAGCTATAAAGAGACCCAGTACTTC | CASSYKETQYF
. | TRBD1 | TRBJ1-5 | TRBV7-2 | TGTGCCAGCAGCTTAAACAGGGGTATCAATCAGCCCCAGCATTTT | CASSLNRGINQPQHF
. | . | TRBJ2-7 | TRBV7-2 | TGTGCCAGCAGCCCAGGGGGGGGTGGTACTCGTTTGTACGAGCAGTACTTC | CASSPGGGGTRLYEQYF
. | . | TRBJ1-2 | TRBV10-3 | TGTGCCATCAGGCTCGCGACGGTACCCTCTACTAACTATGGCTACACCTTC | CAIRLATVPSTNYGYTF
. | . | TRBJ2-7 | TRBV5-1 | TGCGCCAGCGGGAGCCATTACGAGCAGTACTTC | CASGSHYEQYF